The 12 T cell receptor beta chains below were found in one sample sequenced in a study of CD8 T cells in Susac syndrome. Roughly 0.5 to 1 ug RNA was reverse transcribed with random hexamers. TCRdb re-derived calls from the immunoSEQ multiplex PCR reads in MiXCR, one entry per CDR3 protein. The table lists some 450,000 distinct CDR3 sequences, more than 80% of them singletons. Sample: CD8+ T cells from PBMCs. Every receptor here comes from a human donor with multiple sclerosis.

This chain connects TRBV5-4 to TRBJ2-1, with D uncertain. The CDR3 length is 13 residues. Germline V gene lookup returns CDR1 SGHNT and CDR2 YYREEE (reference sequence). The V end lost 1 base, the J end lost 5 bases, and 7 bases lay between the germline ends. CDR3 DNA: TGTGCCAGCAGCTTGCGAGGTAACAATGAGCAGTTCTTC. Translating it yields CASSLRGNNEQFF.

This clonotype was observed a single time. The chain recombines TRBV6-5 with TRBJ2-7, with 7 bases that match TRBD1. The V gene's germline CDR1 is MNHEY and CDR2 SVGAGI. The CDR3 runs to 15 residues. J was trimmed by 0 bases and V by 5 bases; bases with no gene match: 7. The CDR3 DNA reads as TGTGCCAGCAGTACGGGGCAGGGGGACTCCTACGAGCAGTACTTC. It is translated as CASSTGQGDSYEQYF.

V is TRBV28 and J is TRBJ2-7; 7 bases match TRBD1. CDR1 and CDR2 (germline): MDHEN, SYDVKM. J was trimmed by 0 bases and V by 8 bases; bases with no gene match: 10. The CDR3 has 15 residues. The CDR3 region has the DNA TGTGCCAGCCGCTCAGGGACAGAGATCTCCTACGAGCAGTACTTC. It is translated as CASRSGTEISYEQYF.

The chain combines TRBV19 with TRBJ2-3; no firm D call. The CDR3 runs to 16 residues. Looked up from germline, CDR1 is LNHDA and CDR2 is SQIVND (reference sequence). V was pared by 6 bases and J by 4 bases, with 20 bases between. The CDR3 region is CASSVGKEDGSDTQYF. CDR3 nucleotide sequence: TGTGCCAGTAGCGTAGGGAAGGAAGACGGATCAGATACGCAGTATTTT.

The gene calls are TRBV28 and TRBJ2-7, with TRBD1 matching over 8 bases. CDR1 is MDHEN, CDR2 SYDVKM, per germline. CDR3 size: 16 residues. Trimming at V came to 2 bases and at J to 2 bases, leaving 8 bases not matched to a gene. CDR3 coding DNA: TGTGCCAGCAGTTTAATTGGCAGGGGGCCCGCCTACGAGCAGTACTTC. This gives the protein CASSLIGRGPAYEQYF.

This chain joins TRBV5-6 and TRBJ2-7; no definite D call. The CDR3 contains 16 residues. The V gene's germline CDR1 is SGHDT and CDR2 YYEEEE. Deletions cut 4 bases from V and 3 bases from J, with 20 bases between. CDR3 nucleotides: TGTGCCAGCAGCCAGATTCCAGGTGGCGAGATCTACGAGCAGTACTTC. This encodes CASSQIPGGEIYEQYF.

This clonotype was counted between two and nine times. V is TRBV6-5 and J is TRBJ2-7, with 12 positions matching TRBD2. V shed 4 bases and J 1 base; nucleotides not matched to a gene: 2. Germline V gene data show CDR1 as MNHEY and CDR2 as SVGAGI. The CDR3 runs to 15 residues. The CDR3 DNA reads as TGTGCCAGCAGTTTGACTAGCGGGGGATCCTACGAGCAGTACTTC. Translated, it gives CASSLTSGGSYEQYF.

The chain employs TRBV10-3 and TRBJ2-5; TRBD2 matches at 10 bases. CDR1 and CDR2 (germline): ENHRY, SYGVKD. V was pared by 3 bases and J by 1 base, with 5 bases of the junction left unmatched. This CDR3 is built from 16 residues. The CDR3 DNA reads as TGTGCCATCAGTGACAGCCTAGCGGGGGCCCAAGAGACCCAGTACTTC. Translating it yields CAISDSLAGAQETQYF.

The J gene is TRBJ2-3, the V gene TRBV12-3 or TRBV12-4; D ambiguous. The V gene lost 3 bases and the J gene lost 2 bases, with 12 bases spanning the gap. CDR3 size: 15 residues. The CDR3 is CASSFGSVNTDTQYF. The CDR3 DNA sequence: TGTGCCAGCAGTTTCGGGTCCGTTAACACAGATACGCAGTATTTT.

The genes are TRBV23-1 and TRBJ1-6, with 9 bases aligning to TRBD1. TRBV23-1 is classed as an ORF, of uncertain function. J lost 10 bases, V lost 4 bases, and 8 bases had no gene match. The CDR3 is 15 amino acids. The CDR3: CASSPRTGERSPLHF. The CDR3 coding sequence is TGCGCCAGCAGTCCGCGGACAGGGGAAAGGTCACCCCTCCACTTT.

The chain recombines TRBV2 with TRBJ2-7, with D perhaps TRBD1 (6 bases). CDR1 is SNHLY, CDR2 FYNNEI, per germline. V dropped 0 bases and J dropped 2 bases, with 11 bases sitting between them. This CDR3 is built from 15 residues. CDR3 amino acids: CASSEATDRTYEQYF. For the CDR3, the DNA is TGTGCCAGCAGTGAAGCAACTGACAGGACCTACGAGCAGTACTTC.

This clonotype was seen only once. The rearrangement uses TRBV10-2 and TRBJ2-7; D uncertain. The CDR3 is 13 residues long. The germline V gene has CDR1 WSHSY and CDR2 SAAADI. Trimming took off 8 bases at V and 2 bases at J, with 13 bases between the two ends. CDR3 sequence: CASLTDKTYEQYF. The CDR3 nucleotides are TGCGCCAGCCTGACCGACAAGACCTACGAGCAGTACTTC.